This T cell receptor (beta chain) emerged from a study of T cell responses to AZD1222 COVID-19 vaccine. The data were produced by immunoSEQ multiplex PCR, yet TCRdb's version contains in-frame clones alone and is incomplete. The repertoire has approximately 80,000 clones, 80% to 90% of them found once; the top ten carry more than 9%. Germline CDR1 MNHNS, CDR2 SASEGT. The ends were cut back, 1 base at V and 1 base at J, with 13 bases in the middle. This CDR3 has 16 residues. This clone was counted once. This sequence originates from an adult who received the AZD1222 COVID-19 vaccine. This chain uses TRBV6-1 with TRBJ1-1; maybe TRBD1 (5 bases). The sample here was peripheral blood, taken 28 days after the second AZD1222 dose. Here the CDR3 reads CASSEGRQHTNTEAFF. For the CDR3, the DNA is TGTGCCAGCAGTGAAGGGAGACAGCACACGAACACTGAAGCTTTCTTT.